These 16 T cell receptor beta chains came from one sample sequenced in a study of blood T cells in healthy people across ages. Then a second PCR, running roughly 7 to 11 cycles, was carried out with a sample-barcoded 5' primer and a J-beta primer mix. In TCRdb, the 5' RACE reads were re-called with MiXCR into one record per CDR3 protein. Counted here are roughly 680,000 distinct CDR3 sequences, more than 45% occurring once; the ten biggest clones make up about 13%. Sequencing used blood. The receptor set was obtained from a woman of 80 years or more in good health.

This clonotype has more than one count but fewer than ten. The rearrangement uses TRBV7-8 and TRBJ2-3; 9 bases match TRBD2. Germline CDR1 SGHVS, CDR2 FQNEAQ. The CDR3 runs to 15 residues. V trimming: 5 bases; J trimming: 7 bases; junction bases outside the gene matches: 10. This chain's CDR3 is CASSPGRGGPNTQYF. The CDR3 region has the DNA TGTGCCAGCAGCCCAGGGCGGGGGGGCCCGAATACGCAGTATTTT. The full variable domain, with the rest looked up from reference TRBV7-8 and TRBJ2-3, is GAGVSQSPRYKVAKRGQDVALRCDPISGHVSLFWYQQALGQGPEFLTYFQNEAQLDKSGLPSDRFFAERPEGSVSTLKIQRTQQEDSAVYLCASSPGRGGPNTQYFGPGTRLTVL.

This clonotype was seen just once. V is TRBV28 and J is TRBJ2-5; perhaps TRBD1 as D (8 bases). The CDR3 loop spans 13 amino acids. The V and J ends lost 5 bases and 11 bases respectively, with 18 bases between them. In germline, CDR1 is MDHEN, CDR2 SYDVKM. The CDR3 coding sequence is TGTGCCAGCAGTCCAGGACAGGGAGGGGAGCAGTACTTC. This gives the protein CASSPGQGGEQYF. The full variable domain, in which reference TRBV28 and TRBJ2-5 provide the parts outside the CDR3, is DVKVTQSSRYLVKRTGEKVFLECVQDMDHENMFWYRQDPGLGLRLIYFSYDVKMKEKGDIPEGYSVSREKKERFSLILESASTNQTSMYLCASSPGQGGEQYFGPGTRLLVL.

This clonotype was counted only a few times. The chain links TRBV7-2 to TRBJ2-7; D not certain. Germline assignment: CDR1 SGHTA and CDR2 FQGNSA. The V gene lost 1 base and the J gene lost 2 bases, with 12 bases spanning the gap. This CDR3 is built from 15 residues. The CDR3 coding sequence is TGTGCCAGCAGCTTAGGACTGGACCCTACCTACGAGCAGTACTTC. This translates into CASSLGLDPTYEQYF. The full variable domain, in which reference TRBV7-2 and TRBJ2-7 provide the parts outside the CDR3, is GAGVSQSPSNKVTEKGKDVELRCDPISGHTALYWYRQSLGQGLEFLIYFQGNSAPDKSGLPSDRFSAERTGGSVSTLTIQRTQQEDSAVYLCASSLGLDPTYEQYFGPGTRLTVT.

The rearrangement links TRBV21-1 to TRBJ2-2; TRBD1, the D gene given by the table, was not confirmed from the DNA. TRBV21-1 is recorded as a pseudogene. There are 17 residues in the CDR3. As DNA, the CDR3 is TGTGCCAGCAGCAAAGGGGGACAGGGGGCGGACACCGGGGAGCTGTTTTTT. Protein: CASSKGGQGADTGELFF.

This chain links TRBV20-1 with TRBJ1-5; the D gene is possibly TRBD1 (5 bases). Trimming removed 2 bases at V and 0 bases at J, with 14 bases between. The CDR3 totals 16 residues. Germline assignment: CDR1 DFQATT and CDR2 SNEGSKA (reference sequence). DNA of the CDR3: TGCAGTGCTAGACGCGAGGGGTCATATAGCAATCAGCCCCAGCATTTT. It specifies CSARREGSYSNQPQHF.

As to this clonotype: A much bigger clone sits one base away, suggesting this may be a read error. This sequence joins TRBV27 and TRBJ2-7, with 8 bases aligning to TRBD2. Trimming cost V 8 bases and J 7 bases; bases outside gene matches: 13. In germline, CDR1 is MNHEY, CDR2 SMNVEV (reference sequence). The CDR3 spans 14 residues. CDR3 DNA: TGTGCCAGCTTCGGACTAGCCTCTCGCTATGAGCAGTACTTC. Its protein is CASFGLASRYEQYF.

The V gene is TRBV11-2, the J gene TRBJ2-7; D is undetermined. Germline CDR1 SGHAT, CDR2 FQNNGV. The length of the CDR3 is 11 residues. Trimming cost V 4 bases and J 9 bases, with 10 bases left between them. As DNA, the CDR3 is TGTGCCAGCAGCTCGGGCATGGGGCAGTACTTC. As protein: CASSSGMGQYF. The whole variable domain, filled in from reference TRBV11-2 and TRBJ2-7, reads EAGVAQSPRYKIIEKRQSVAFWCNPISGHATLYWYQQILGQGPKLLIQFQNNGVVDDSQLPKDRFSAERLKGVDSTLKIQPAKLEDSAVYLCASSSGMGQYFGPGTRLTVT.

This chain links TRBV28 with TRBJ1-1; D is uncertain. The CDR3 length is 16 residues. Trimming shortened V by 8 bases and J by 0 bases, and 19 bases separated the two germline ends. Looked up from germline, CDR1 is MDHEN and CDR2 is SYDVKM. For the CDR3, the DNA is TGTGCCAGCGGCCCCACGGGGTACCTCATGAACACTGAAGCTTTCTTT. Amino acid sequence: CASGPTGYLMNTEAFF.

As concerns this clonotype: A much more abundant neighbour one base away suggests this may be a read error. The CDR3 loop is CASSQDIGGAVYNEQYF. DNA for the CDR3: TGCGCCAGCAGCCAAGATATAGGGGGAGCCGTCTACAATGAGCAGTACTTC. This sequence joins TRBV4-1 and TRBJ2-1, with D possibly being TRBD1 (6 bases). Near its end, the DNA agrees better with TRBJ2-7, so the J call may be wrong. The CDR3 covers 17 residues. Germline CDR1 MGHRA, CDR2 YSYEKL.

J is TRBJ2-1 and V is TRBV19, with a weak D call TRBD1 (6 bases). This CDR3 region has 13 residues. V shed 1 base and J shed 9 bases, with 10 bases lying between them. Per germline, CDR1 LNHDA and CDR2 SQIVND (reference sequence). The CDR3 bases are TGTGCCAGTAGTATAGGTCAGGGGAGTGAGCAGTTCTTC. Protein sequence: CASSIGQGSEQFF.

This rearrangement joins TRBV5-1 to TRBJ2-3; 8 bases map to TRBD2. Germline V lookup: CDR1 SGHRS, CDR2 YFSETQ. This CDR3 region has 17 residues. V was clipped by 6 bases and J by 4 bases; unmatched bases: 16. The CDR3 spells CASNLEKVAGFSDTQYF. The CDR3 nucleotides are TGCGCCAGCAACCTCGAAAAGGTAGCGGGGTTTTCAGATACGCAGTATTTT.

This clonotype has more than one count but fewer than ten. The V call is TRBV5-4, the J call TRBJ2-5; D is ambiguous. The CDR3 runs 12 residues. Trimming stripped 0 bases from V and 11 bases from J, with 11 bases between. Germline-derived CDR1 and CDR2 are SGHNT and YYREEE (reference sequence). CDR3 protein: CASSLGPDEQYF. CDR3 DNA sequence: TGTGCCAGCAGCTTGGGTCCGGATGAGCAGTACTTC.

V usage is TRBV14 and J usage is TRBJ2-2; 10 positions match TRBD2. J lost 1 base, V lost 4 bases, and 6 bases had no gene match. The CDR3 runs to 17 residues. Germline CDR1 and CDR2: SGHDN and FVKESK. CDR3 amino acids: CASSRLAGAVNTGELFF. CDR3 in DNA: TGTGCCAGCAGCCGTCTAGCGGGGGCCGTGAACACCGGGGAGCTGTTTTTT.

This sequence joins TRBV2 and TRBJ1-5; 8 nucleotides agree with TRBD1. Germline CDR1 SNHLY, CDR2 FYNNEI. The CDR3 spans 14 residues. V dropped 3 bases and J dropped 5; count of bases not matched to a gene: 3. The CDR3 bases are TGTGCCAGCAGTGACAGGGGGCCGGATCAGCCCCAGCATTTT. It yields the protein CASSDRGPDQPQHF.

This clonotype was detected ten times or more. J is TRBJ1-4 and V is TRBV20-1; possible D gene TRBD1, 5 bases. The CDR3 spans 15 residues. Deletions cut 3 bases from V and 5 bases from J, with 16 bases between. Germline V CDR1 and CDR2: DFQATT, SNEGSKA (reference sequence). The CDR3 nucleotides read TGCAGTGCTAGCGGCACTTCCGGGGACAATGAAAAACTGTTTTTT. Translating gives CSASGTSGDNEKLFF.

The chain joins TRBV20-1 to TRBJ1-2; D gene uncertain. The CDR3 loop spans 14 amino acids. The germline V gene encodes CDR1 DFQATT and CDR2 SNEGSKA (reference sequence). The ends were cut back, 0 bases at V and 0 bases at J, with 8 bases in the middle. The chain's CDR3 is CSAREEISNYGYTF. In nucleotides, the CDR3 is TGCAGTGCTAGAGAGGAGATTTCTAACTATGGCTACACCTTC.